Presented here are 19 T cell receptor beta chains from one specimen sequenced in a study of blood T cell repertoires in COVID-19. Clones were read by immunoSEQ multiplex PCR, and TCRdb kept only the in-frame ones, dropping some. The sample shows 140,000 or so clones, roughly 80% of them seen only once. The sequencing input was peripheral blood. The source of these receptors is an elderly woman with acute or convalescent COVID-19.

The chain is built from TRBV7-3 and TRBJ1-1, with unresolved D. Per germline, CDR1 SGHTA and CDR2 FQGTGA. The CDR3 covers 14 residues. Trimming removed 3 bases from V and 3 bases from J, with 11 bases in between. CDR3: CASSFDRGDTEAFF. For the CDR3, the DNA is TGTGCCAGCAGCTTTGATCGGGGAGACACTGAAGCTTTCTTT. Full variable domain (missing parts from reference TRBV7-3 and TRBJ1-1): GAGVSQTPSNKVTEKGKYVELRCDPISGHTALYWYRQSLGQGPEFLIYFQGTGAADDSGLPNDRFFAVRPEGSVSTLKIQRTERGDSAVYLCASSFDRGDTEAFFGQGTRLTVV.

The table lists this clone with a count of one. The chain is built from TRBV4-1 and TRBJ2-7; D is perhaps TRBD2 (6 bases). CDR1 and CDR2 (germline): MGHRA, YSYEKL. This CDR3 spans 15 amino acids. Trimming pared 4 bases from V and 0 bases from J, leaving 13 bases between. The DNA of the CDR3 is TGCGCCAGCAGCCCCGCGGGGTTTAGCTCCTACGAGCAGTACTTC. This translates into CASSPAGFSSYEQYF.

In DNA, the CDR3 is TGCGCCAGCAGCTTGAGGAGGGAGGGACCTGGGGCCAACGTCCTGACTTTC. It codes for CASSLRREGPGANVLTF. The chain combines TRBV5-1 with TRBJ2-6, with TRBD2 matching over 7 bases. Germline V gene data show CDR1 as SGHRS and CDR2 as YFSETQ. The V gene end was trimmed by 1 base and the J gene end by 2 bases; junction bases not matched to a gene: 6. The CDR3 covers 17 residues.

V usage is TRBV24-1 and J usage is TRBJ2-5; D is perhaps TRBD1 (5 bases). This CDR3 comprises 17 residues. Trimming removed 2 bases from V and 7 bases from J, with 22 bases in between. CDR1 is KGHDR and CDR2 is SFDVKD in the germline V gene. CDR3 loop: CATSDSYSITLRGTQYF. CDR3 DNA sequence: TGTGCCACCAGTGATTCCTACAGCATCACCCTAAGGGGGACCCAGTACTTC.

The genes are TRBV5-4 and TRBJ1-2; 9 nucleotides line up with TRBD1. The CDR3 runs to 13 residues. The J segment lost 8 bases and the V segment lost 4 bases, leaving 6 bases of the junction unmatched. Germline V CDR1 and CDR2: SGHNT, YYREEE (reference sequence). Here the CDR3 DNA reads TGTGCCAGCAGCCGGGACAGGGATCGCGGCTACACCTTC. Translating it yields CASSRDRDRGYTF.

The chain is built from TRBV7-2 and TRBJ2-2, with D perhaps matching TRBD2 (5 bases). The V and J ends lost 5 bases and 13 bases respectively, with 14 bases between them. This CDR3 contains 12 residues. Per the germline V gene, CDR1 is SGHTA and CDR2 is FQGNSA. The CDR3 region has the DNA TGTGCCAGCAGCCCCGCAGCCCGGGGGCTGTTTTTT. The encoded protein is CASSPAARGLFF. The full variable domain, completed using reference TRBV7-2 and TRBJ2-2, is GAGVSQSPSNKVTEKGKDVELRCDPISGHTALYWYRQSLGQGLEFLIYFQGNSAPDKSGLPSDRFSAERTGGSVSTLTIQRTQQEDSAVYLCASSPAARGLFFGEGSRLTVL.

The V and J genes are TRBV7-9 and TRBJ2-1; perhaps TRBD2 as D (5 bases). This CDR3 region has 14 residues. V shed 1 base and J shed 6 bases, with 10 bases lying between them. Germline assignment: CDR1 SEHNR and CDR2 FQNEAQ (reference sequence). CDR3 bases: TGTGCCAGCAGCTTAGTTCTAGCCGGCAATGAGCAGTTCTTC. As protein: CASSLVLAGNEQFF.

The chain has TRBV2 and TRBJ1-5; 8 bases fit TRBD1. The germline V gene encodes CDR1 SNHLY and CDR2 FYNNEI. This CDR3 has 15 residues. The J segment lost 2 bases and the V segment lost 7 bases, leaving 7 bases of the junction unmatched. The chain's CDR3 is CASKGPGGGNQPQHF. The CDR3, as DNA: TGTGCCAGCAAAGGGCCAGGGGGCGGCAATCAGCCCCAGCATTTT.

The J gene is TRBJ2-5, the V gene TRBV7-9, with D maybe TRBD1 (6 bases). CDR3 length: 11 amino acids. Germline CDR1 and CDR2: SEHNR and FQNEAQ (reference sequence). Between the trimmed V and J ends, which lost 8 bases and 4 bases, there was a span of 8 bases. The CDR3 here is CASQGSETQYF. The CDR3 coding sequence is TGTGCCAGCCAGGGGTCAGAGACCCAGTACTTC.

This clone appeared once. V gene TRBV7-9 combines with J gene TRBJ1-3, with D uncertain. Germline CDR1 and CDR2: SEHNR and FQNEAQ (reference sequence). The V gene lost 5 bases and the J gene lost 0 bases, with 2 bases spanning the gap. CDR3 length: 12 residues. The CDR3 loop is CASSRSGNTIYF. The CDR3 DNA sequence: TGTGCCAGCAGCCGCTCTGGAAACACCATATATTTT.

This rearrangement joins TRBV5-4 to TRBJ1-2; maybe TRBD1 (6 bases). CDR1 and CDR2 (germline): SGHNT, YYREEE (reference sequence). This CDR3 has 13 amino acids. V gave up 5 bases and J gave up 4 bases, with 12 bases separating them. The CDR3 DNA sequence: TGTGCCAGCAGGAGACAGGCAACCTATGGCTACACCTTC. Protein sequence: CASRRQATYGYTF.

This clone came up once. The chain couples TRBV6-2 or TRBV6-3 to TRBJ1-1; D not resolved. Germline-derived CDR1 and CDR2 are MNHEY and SVGEGT. CDR3 length equals 12 residues. Trimming pared 5 bases from V and 5 bases from J, leaving 9 bases between. CDR3 DNA sequence: TGTGCCAGCAGTGATAGTTTAACTGAAGCTTTCTTT. This encodes CASSDSLTEAFF.

This chain uses TRBV11-2 with TRBJ2-1, with 11 bases matching TRBD2. The CDR3 covers 16 residues. V dropped 5 bases and J dropped 3; count of bases not matched to a gene: 6. Germline CDR1 and CDR2: SGHAT and FQNNGV. The CDR3, as DNA: TGTGCCAGCAGCCCGTCGGGACTAGCGGACTACAATGAGCAGTTCTTC. Translated, it gives CASSPSGLADYNEQFF.

This chain uses TRBV3-1 (or the pseudogene TRBV3-2) with TRBJ1-1; D uncertain. V lost 0 bases, J lost 8 bases, and 4 bases lay in between. The V gene's germline CDR1 is LGHDT and CDR2 YNNKEL (reference sequence). This CDR3 is 11 amino acids long. Here the CDR3 reads CASSQDREAFF. The CDR3, as DNA: TGTGCCAGCAGCCAAGACCGGGAAGCTTTCTTT.

The rearrangement joins TRBV5-1 to TRBJ1-5; possible D gene TRBD1, 5 bases. CDR1 and CDR2 from the germline V gene are SGHRS and YFSETQ. V lost 0 bases to trimming and J lost 6 bases, with 13 bases between them. The CDR3 runs to 15 residues. The DNA of the CDR3 is TGCGCCAGCAGCTTGGATGGGGGGGGGAGTCAGCCCCAGCATTTT. Its translation is CASSLDGGGSQPQHF.

The J gene is TRBJ2-5, the V gene TRBV20-1; maybe TRBD1 (6 bases). Germline CDR1 reads DFQATT; CDR2 reads SNEGSKA (reference sequence). CDR3 length equals 13 residues. Trimming took 3 bases from V and 2 from J, leaving 10 bases between them. The CDR3 loop reads CSASADSQETQYF. In DNA form, the CDR3 reads TGCAGTGCTAGTGCGGACAGTCAAGAGACCCAGTACTTC.

This chain uses TRBV21-1 with TRBJ2-2; TRBD2 is the table's D call, not checked against the DNA. TRBV21-1 is a recognized pseudogene. The CDR3 has 17 amino acids. The CDR3 sequence is CASNPQRGTSNTGELFF. The CDR3 DNA follows: TGTGCCAGCAACCCCCAACGCGGCACCTCGAACACCGGGGAGCTGTTTTTT.

The J gene is TRBJ2-3, the V gene TRBV9; TRBD1 might be the D (6 bases). Trimming shortened V by 0 bases and J by 2 bases, and 7 bases separated the two germline ends. The CDR3 contains 14 residues. Germline V gene sequence: CDR1 SGDLS, CDR2 YYNGEE. The CDR3 DNA sequence: TGTGCCAGCAGCGTAGGGGGGCCCACAGATACGCAGTATTTT. It yields the protein CASSVGGPTDTQYF.

The V gene is TRBV9, the J gene TRBJ1-2, with D possibly being TRBD1 (5 bases). The CDR3 covers 14 residues. CDR1 is SGDLS and CDR2 is YYNGEE in the germline V gene. V was cut by 3 bases and J by 7 bases, with 16 bases left in between. CDR3 coding DNA: TGTGCCAGCAGCGGTATGGCGGGGCAGGGTGGCTACACCTTC. Translating it yields CASSGMAGQGGYTF.